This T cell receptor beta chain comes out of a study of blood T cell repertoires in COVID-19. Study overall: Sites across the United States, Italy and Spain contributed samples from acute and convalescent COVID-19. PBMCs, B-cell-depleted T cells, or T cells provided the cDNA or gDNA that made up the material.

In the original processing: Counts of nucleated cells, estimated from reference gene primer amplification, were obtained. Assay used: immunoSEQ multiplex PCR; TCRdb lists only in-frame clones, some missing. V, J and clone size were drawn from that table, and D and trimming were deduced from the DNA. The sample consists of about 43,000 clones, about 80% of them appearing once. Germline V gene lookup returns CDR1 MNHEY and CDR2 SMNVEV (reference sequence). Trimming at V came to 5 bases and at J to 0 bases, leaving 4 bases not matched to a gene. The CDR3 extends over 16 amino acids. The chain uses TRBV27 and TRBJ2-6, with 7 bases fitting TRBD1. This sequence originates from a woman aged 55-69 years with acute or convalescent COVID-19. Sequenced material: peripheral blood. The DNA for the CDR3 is TGTGCCAGCAGTACCAGACAGGGCTCTGGGGCCAACGTCCTGACTTTC. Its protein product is CASSTRQGSGANVLTF. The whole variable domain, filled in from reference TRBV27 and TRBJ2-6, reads EAQVTQNPRYLITVTGKKLTVTCSQNMNHEYMSWYRQDPGLGLRQIYYSMNVEVTDKGDVPEGYKVSRKEKRNFPLILESPSPNQTSLYFCASSTRQGSGANVLTFGAGSRLTVL.